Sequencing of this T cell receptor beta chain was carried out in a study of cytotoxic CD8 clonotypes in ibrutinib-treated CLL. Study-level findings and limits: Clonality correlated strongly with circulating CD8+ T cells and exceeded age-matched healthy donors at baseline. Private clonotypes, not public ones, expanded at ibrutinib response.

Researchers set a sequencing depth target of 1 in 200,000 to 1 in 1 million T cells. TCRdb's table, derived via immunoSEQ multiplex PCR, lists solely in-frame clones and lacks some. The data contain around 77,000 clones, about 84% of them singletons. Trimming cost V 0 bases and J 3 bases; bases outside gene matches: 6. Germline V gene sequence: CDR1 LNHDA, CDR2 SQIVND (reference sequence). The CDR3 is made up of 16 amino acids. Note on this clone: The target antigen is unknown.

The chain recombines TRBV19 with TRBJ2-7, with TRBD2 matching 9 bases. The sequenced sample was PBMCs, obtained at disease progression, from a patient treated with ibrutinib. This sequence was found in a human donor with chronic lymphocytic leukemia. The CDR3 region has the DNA TGTGCCAGTAGTATAGAAAGGGGGACTAGCCTCTACGAGCAGTACTTC. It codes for CASSIERGTSLYEQYF.